This passage covers 30 T cell receptor beta chains from one sample sequenced in a study of blood T cell repertoires in COVID-19. Sequenced by immunoSEQ multiplex PCR; TCRdb stores in-frame clones only, minus some. The data contain approximately 45,000 clones, about 87% of them singletons. Input material: peripheral blood. All receptors derive from a woman older than 75 with COVID-19, enrolled during active disease.

This rearrangement joins TRBV19 to TRBJ1-5; D unresolved. From germline, CDR1 is LNHDA and CDR2 SQIVND (reference sequence). The CDR3 is 13 residues long. V was clipped by 3 bases and J by 3 bases, with 6 bases between them. CDR3 protein: CASSININQPQHF. The DNA of the CDR3 is TGTGCCAGTAGTATTAACATCAATCAGCCCCAGCATTTT.

V is TRBV21-1 and J is TRBJ1-1; the listed D gene, TRBD1, was not tested against the DNA. TRBV21-1 represents a pseudogene. This CDR3 is 19 amino acids long. The CDR3 is CASNPPQGASTPPNTEAFF. The CDR3 DNA reads as TGTGCCAGCAATCCCCCTCAGGGGGCTTCGACCCCGCCGAACACTGAAGCTTTCTTT.

The rearrangement joins TRBV18 to TRBJ2-1, with TRBD2 matching over 14 bases. CDR1 is KGHSH, CDR2 LQKENI, per germline. The trim removed 6 bases at V and 0 bases at J, leaving 10 bases unmatched. This CDR3 is 19 amino acids long. CDR3 in DNA: TGTGCCAGCTCCCCTGGACTAGCGGGAGGCCCAAGCTCCTACAATGAGCAGTTCTTC. It encodes CASSPGLAGGPSSYNEQFF.

V is TRBV12-3 or TRBV12-4 and J is TRBJ2-1, with TRBD1 as a possible D gene (5 bases). V gave up 8 bases and J gave up 6 bases, with 11 bases separating them. The CDR3 covers 12 residues. CDR3 loop: CASGFRGNEQFF. CDR3 DNA: TGTGCCAGCGGATTTAGGGGCAATGAGCAGTTCTTC.

The V call is TRBV5-1, the J call TRBJ2-2; a weak D match, TRBD1 (5 bases). Trimming removed 0 bases at V and 2 bases at J, with 14 bases between. The CDR3 covers 17 residues. CDR1 SGHRS and CDR2 YFSETQ come from the germline V gene. The CDR3 reads CASSLAKRTLNTGELFF. CDR3 coding DNA: TGCGCCAGCAGCTTGGCGAAACGGACATTAAACACCGGGGAGCTGTTTTTT.

V usage is TRBV28 and J usage is TRBJ2-7; TRBD2 matches at 8 bases. Germline trimming cut 10 bases from V and 5 bases from J; bases unmatched to any gene: 7. CDR3 size: 12 residues. CDR1 and CDR2 from the germline V gene are MDHEN and SYDVKM. This chain's CDR3 is CANSPGGDEQYF. The CDR3 bases are TGTGCCAATTCCCCGGGGGGGGACGAGCAGTACTTC.

The chain combines TRBV5-1 with TRBJ1-2; 7 bases are a match to TRBD1. V gave up 3 bases and J gave up 6 bases; unmatched junction bases: 5. CDR1 SGHRS and CDR2 YFSETQ come from the germline V gene. The CDR3 totals 13 residues. The CDR3 protein is CASSSYGQDGYTF. In DNA form, the CDR3 reads TGCGCCAGCAGCTCCTATGGACAGGATGGCTACACCTTC.

The chain joins TRBV5-1 to TRBJ1-2; possible D gene TRBD1, 5 bases. Germline assignment: CDR1 SGHRS and CDR2 YFSETQ. Trimming took off 1 base at V and 2 bases at J, with 9 bases between the two ends. CDR3 length equals 14 residues. CDR3 DNA sequence: TGCGCCAGCAGCTTGCCTGGGGCCAACTATGGCTACACCTTC. This sequence encodes CASSLPGANYGYTF.

The chain joins TRBV5-1 to TRBJ2-7, with a possible D match to TRBD2 (6 bases). Germline assignment: CDR1 SGHRS and CDR2 YFSETQ. This CDR3 spans 15 amino acids. V was clipped by 2 bases and J by 2 bases, with 14 bases between them. The CDR3 spells CASSLRAGGTYEQYF. The CDR3 coding sequence is TGCGCCAGCAGCTTAAGGGCAGGAGGGACCTACGAGCAGTACTTC.

This chain uses TRBV28 with TRBJ2-7; TRBD1 matches 8 bases. Trimming at V came to 7 bases and at J to 7 bases, leaving 12 bases not matched to a gene. This CDR3 region has 14 residues. Germline V gene lookup returns CDR1 MDHEN and CDR2 SYDVKM. The CDR3 loop is CASNLKDRDQEQYF. CDR3 nucleotide sequence: TGTGCCAGCAACCTAAAGGACAGGGATCAAGAGCAGTACTTC.

The chain carries TRBV23-1 and TRBJ2-7, with D perhaps matching TRBD1 (5 bases). TRBV23-1 is designated an ORF whose function remains uncertain. This CDR3 has 12 residues. V was pared by 7 bases and J by 2 bases, with 9 bases between. CDR3 in amino acids: CASTGNTYEQYF. The CDR3 nucleotides read TGCGCCAGCACAGGGAACACCTACGAGCAGTACTTC.

CDR3 sequence reads: CASSPVAGGADTEAFF. The CDR3 DNA is TGTGCCAGCTCACCAGTGGCAGGGGGCGCGGACACTGAAGCTTTCTTT. The J gene is TRBJ1-1, the V gene TRBV18; 8 bases agree with TRBD1. With 2 bases clipped from V and 3 bases from J, the junction kept 8 bases outside the gene matches. Germline-derived CDR1 and CDR2 are KGHSH and LQKENI. This CDR3 spans 16 amino acids.

About this clone: The same CDR3 also results from other DNA sequences found in this sample. In DNA form, the CDR3 reads TGTGCCAGCAGGCTACTCAATCAGCCCCAGCATTTT. Translating it yields CASRLLNQPQHF. The chain joins TRBV28 to TRBJ1-5; D is ambiguous. V lost 6 bases to trimming and J lost 3 bases, with 6 bases between them. The CDR3 length is 12 residues. CDR1 is MDHEN, CDR2 SYDVKM, per germline.

This chain uses TRBV7-2 with TRBJ2-3; D possibly corresponds to TRBD2 (7 bases). This CDR3 spans 16 amino acids. Trimming stripped 5 bases from V and 5 bases from J, with 20 bases between. Germline V lookup: CDR1 SGHTA, CDR2 FQGNSA. CDR3 in DNA: TGTGCCAGCAGCCCCTGGGGGGGGGCGGGTGGAGATACGCAGTATTTT. It is translated as CASSPWGGAGGDTQYF.

The chain is built from TRBV28 and TRBJ1-1; tentative D call: TRBD1 (6 bases). Germline CDR1 and CDR2: MDHEN and SYDVKM. Trimming shortened V by 3 bases and J by 11 bases, and 10 bases separated the two germline ends. This CDR3 region has 11 residues. CDR3 bases: TGTGCCAGCAGTTTTAACAGGGTGGCTTTCTTT. Protein product: CASSFNRVAFF.

This clone occurred a few times. The V call is TRBV7-3, the J call TRBJ1-2; TRBD1 aligns across 9 bases. Germline values: CDR1 SGHTA, CDR2 FQGTGA. Trimming removed 5 bases from V and 7 bases from J; junction bases left unmatched: 11. The CDR3 extends over 15 amino acids. Here the CDR3 reads CASSQKQGAESGYTF. For the CDR3, the DNA is TGTGCCAGCAGCCAAAAACAGGGGGCCGAGAGTGGCTACACCTTC.

The chain combines TRBV7-9 with TRBJ2-7; D is possibly TRBD2 (5 bases). Trimming removed 6 bases at V and 4 bases at J, with 10 bases between. Germline V gene data show CDR1 as SEHNR and CDR2 as FQNEAQ (reference sequence). The CDR3 contains 12 residues. As DNA, the CDR3 is TGTGCCAGCAGTTTCGGGGTATACGAGCAGTACTTC. Its protein is CASSFGVYEQYF.

This rearrangement joins TRBV2 to TRBJ2-3, with D possibly matching TRBD2 (5 bases). The V gene lost 1 base and the J gene lost 4 bases, with 12 bases spanning the gap. The length of the CDR3 is 15 residues. Germline CDR1 is SNHLY and CDR2 is FYNNEI. In nucleotides, the CDR3 is TGTGCCAGCAGTGAAGGGCTAGCCCCCCCAGATACGCAGTATTTT. This sequence encodes CASSEGLAPPDTQYF.

The V call is TRBV6-5, the J call TRBJ1-5; D may be TRBD1 (6 bases). The CDR3 covers 15 residues. V was pared by 2 bases and J by 5 bases, with 13 bases between. CDR1 and CDR2 (germline): MNHEY, SVGAGI. The CDR3 reads CASSYTTGSDQPQHF. In nucleotides, the CDR3 is TGTGCCAGCAGTTACACTACAGGGTCGGATCAGCCCCAGCATTTT.

This clone came up a few times. At the DNA level, this CDR3 is encoded by other sequences in the same sample as well. This rearrangement joins TRBV28 to TRBJ1-4, with 12 bases matching TRBD1. There are 15 residues in the CDR3. CDR1 is MDHEN and CDR2 is SYDVKM in the germline V gene. Losses at the gene ends were 4 bases for V and 8 bases for J; bases not matched to a gene: 5. DNA for the CDR3: TGTGCCAGCAGTTCAGCCGGGACAGGGGGCGAAAAACTGTTTTTT. Protein: CASSSAGTGGEKLFF.

The chain recombines TRBV3-1 (or the pseudogene TRBV3-2) with TRBJ1-1, with D possibly matching TRBD1 (5 bases). This CDR3 has 14 residues. Germline values: CDR1 LGHDT, CDR2 YNNKEL (reference sequence). The germline V and J ends were trimmed by 1 base and 0 bases, with 6 bases remaining between them. The CDR3 DNA follows: TGTGCCAGCAGCCAAGGGACACTGAACACTGAAGCTTTCTTT. Its protein product is CASSQGTLNTEAFF.

The chain joins TRBV15 to TRBJ2-5; TRBD1 agrees at 11 bases. The CDR3 sequence is 15 residues long. CDR1 LNHNV and CDR2 YYDKDF come from the germline V gene (reference sequence). V lost 2 bases and J lost 5; bases outside the gene matches: 4. The CDR3 DNA reads TGTGCCACCAGCAGACCCGGGACAGGGGGGGAGACCCAGTACTTC. This encodes CATSRPGTGGETQYF.

The rearrangement joins TRBV9 to TRBJ1-3, with D perhaps matching TRBD1 (6 bases). The CDR3 spans 16 residues. V was trimmed by 2 bases and J by 3 bases, leaving 15 bases between them. In germline, CDR1 is SGDLS, CDR2 YYNGEE. The CDR3 region has the DNA TGTGCCAGCAGCGTCATTGGGACACCCAATGGAAACACCATATATTTT. This translates into CASSVIGTPNGNTIYF.

V usage is TRBV6-6 and J usage is TRBJ2-1; 12 bases are a match to TRBD2. Per germline, CDR1 MNHNY and CDR2 SVGAGI (reference sequence). The CDR3 spans 17 residues. V dropped 5 bases and J dropped 3; count of bases not matched to a gene: 8. In DNA, the CDR3 is TGTGCCAGCAGTCCCCGGACTAGCGGGGAACACTACAATGAGCAGTTCTTC. It encodes CASSPRTSGEHYNEQFF.

The chain is built from TRBV5-1 and TRBJ2-2; 7 nucleotides line up with TRBD2. This CDR3 comprises 15 residues. CDR1 SGHRS and CDR2 YFSETQ come from the germline V gene. The V gene end was trimmed by 4 bases and the J gene end by 0 bases; junction bases not matched to a gene: 3. The CDR3 sequence is CASSLGLANTGELFF. In DNA form, the CDR3 reads TGCGCCAGCAGCCTAGGACTAGCGAACACCGGGGAGCTGTTTTTT.

The CDR3 loop is CASSDRVGNSPLHF. DNA of the CDR3: TGTGCCAGCAGCGACAGGGTAGGGAATTCACCCCTCCACTTT. The chain couples TRBV7-9 to TRBJ1-6; 7 positions agree with TRBD1. Losses at the gene ends were 5 bases for V and 7 bases for J; bases not matched to a gene: 5. This CDR3 is 14 amino acids long. Germline CDR1 is SEHNR and CDR2 is FQNEAQ (reference sequence). The full variable domain, with the rest looked up from reference TRBV7-9 and TRBJ1-6, is DTGVSQNPRHKITKRGQNVTFRCDPISEHNRLYWYRQTLGQGPEFLTYFQNEAQLEKSRLLSDRFSAERPKGSFSTLEIQRTEQGDSAMYLCASSDRVGNSPLHFGNGTRLTVT.

The J gene is TRBJ2-7, the V gene TRBV11-3; no definite D call. The CDR3 length is 13 residues. From germline, CDR1 is SGHNT and CDR2 YENEEA. Trimming pared 6 bases from V and 0 bases from J, leaving 9 bases between. CDR3 nucleotides: TGTGCCAGCAGTTCAACAGCCTCCTACGAGCAGTACTTC. This codes for CASSSTASYEQYF.

The rearrangement links TRBV29-1 to TRBJ2-7, with D perhaps matching TRBD2 (5 bases). This CDR3 comprises 13 residues. Germline V CDR1 and CDR2: SQVTM, ANQGSEA. V was trimmed by 1 base and J by 5 bases, leaving 12 bases between them. In DNA form, the CDR3 reads TGCAGCGTTGAAGGGGAGATCCGCGACGAGCAGTACTTC. This sequence encodes CSVEGEIRDEQYF.

The genes are TRBV28 and TRBJ2-7; D remains unclear. Trimming removed 8 bases at V and 4 bases at J, with 9 bases between. CDR3 length equals 11 residues. Germline CDR1 is MDHEN and CDR2 is SYDVKM. The CDR3 coding sequence is TGTGCCAGCCGCTTAGAGTACGAGCAGTACTTC. Translating gives CASRLEYEQYF.

The chain employs TRBV18 and TRBJ2-1, with 16 bases identical to TRBD2. This CDR3 region has 16 residues. Unmatched junction bases numbered 1, after V lost 1 base and J lost 7 bases. Per the germline V gene, CDR1 is KGHSH and CDR2 is LQKENI. CDR3 sequence: CASSPQGLAGGNEQFF. The CDR3 DNA reads TGTGCCAGCTCACCACAGGGACTAGCGGGAGGGAATGAGCAGTTCTTC.